This T cell receptor beta chain was sequenced for a study of a mutant IDH1 vaccine in newly diagnosed glioma. In the study overall: Patients began vaccination 4-6 weeks after radiotherapy alone, or with temozolomide cycles. The therapy given earlier, which was standard therapy, consisted of radiotherapy, temozolomide, or both, and most of the patients received both.

With respect to this clone: What it binds is not known.

This CDR3 spans 15 amino acids. Trimming at V came to 0 bases and at J to 4 bases, leaving 3 bases not matched to a gene. Germline CDR1 reads LGHNA; CDR2 reads YSLEER. Clones were read by immunoSEQ multiplex PCR, and TCRdb kept only the in-frame ones, dropping some. In the table there are roughly 36,000 clones, approximately 88% of which are singletons. Time point meaning: week 23, last vaccination. Alongside topical imiquimod, each dose of vaccine comprised 300 ug of mutant IDH1 20-mer peptide. The study's findings and limits: Induction of immune responses by the vaccine occurred in about 92% of patients.

The receptor was isolated from a middle-aged man with glioma. The rearrangement links TRBV4-3 to TRBJ1-5, with TRBD1 identical over 7 bases. This sample comprised PBMCs, obtained from a glioma patient whose treatment included an IDH1 peptide vaccine. The CDR3 DNA reads as TGCGCCAGCAGCCAAGAATGGACAGGTAATCAGCCCCAGCATTTT. Protein product: CASSQEWTGNQPQHF.